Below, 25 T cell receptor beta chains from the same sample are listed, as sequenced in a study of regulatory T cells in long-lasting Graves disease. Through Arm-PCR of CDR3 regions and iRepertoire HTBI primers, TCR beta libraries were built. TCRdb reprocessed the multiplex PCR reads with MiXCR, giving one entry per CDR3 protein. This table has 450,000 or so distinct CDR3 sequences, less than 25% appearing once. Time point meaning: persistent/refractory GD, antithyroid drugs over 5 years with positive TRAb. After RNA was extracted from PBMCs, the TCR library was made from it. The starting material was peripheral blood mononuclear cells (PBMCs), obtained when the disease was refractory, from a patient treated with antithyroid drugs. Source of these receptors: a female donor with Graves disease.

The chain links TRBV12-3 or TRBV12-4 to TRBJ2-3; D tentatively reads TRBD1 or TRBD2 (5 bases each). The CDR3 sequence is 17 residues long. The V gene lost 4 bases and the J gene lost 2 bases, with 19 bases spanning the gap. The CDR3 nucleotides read TGTGCCAGCAGTTCTAGTGAACAAGAGGGGTACACAGATACGCAGTATTTT. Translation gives CASSSSEQEGYTDTQYF.

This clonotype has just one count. Here the CDR3 DNA reads TGTGCCTGGAGTGTTGACAGGGGGACCTACGAGCAGTACTTC. Its translation: CAWSVDRGTYEQYF. This chain joins TRBV30 and TRBJ2-7; TRBD1 matches 9 bases. CDR3 size: 14 residues. CDR1 GTSNPN and CDR2 SVGIG come from the germline V gene (reference sequence). V gave up 0 bases and J gave up 2 bases; unmatched junction bases: 2.

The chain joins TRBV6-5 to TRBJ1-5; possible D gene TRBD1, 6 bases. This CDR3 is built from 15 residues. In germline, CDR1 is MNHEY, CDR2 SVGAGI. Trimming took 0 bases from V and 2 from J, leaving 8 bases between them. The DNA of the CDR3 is TGTGCCAGCAGTTACTCGAAGGGGGGCAATCAGCCCCAGCATTTT. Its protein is CASSYSKGGNQPQHF.

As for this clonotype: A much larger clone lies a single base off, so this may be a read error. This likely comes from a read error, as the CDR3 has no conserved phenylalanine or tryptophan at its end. The CDR3 protein is CASREPGTGYSQPQHL. The CDR3 region has the DNA TGTGCCAGCAGAGAGCCAGGGACAGGGTATAGTCAGCCCCAGCATCTT. The chain carries TRBV28 and TRBJ1-5; TRBD1 agrees at 9 bases. V lost 6 bases and J lost 6; bases outside the gene matches: 12. CDR1 is MDHEN, CDR2 SYDVKM, per germline. CDR3 size: 16 residues.

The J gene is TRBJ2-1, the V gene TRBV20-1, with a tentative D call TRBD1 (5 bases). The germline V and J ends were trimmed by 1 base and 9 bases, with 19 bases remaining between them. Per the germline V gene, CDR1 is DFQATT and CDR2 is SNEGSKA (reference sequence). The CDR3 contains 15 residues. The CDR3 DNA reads TGCAGTGCTAGAGCCCCTGCCAGGGCGGATAGTGAGCAGTTCTTC. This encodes CSARAPARADSEQFF.

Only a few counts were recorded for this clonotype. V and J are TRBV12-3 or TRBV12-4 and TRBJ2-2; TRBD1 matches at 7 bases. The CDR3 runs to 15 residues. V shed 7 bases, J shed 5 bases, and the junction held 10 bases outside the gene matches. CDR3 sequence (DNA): TGTGCCAGCACCAAGGATGGCAGGGGGACCGGGGAGCTGTTTTTT. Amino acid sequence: CASTKDGRGTGELFF.

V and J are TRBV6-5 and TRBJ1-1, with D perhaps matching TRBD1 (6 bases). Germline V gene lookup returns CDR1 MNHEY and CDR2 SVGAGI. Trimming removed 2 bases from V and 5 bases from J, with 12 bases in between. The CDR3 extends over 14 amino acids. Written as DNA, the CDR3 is TGTGCCAGCAGTTACGAGGGGGGGAGGACTGAAGCTTTCTTT. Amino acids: CASSYEGGRTEAFF.

The CDR3 protein is CASKVNAGFNEQFF. CDR3 sequence (DNA): TGTGCCAGCAAAGTCAATGCAGGGTTCAATGAGCAGTTCTTC. The rearrangement joins TRBV11-1 to TRBJ2-1; a weak D match, TRBD1 (5 bases). The ends were cut back, 7 bases at V and 6 bases at J, with 16 bases in the middle. The CDR3 consists of 14 residues. Germline V gene lookup returns CDR1 SGHAT and CDR2 FQDESV (reference sequence).

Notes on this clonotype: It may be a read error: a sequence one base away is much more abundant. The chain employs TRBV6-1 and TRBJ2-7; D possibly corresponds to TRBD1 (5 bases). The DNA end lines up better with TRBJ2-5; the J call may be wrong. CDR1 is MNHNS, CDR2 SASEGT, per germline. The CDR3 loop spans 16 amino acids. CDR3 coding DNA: TGTGCCAGCAACAACCCTGGGGCTACCCTACAAGGGACCCAGTACTTC. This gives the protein CASNNPGATLQGTQYF.

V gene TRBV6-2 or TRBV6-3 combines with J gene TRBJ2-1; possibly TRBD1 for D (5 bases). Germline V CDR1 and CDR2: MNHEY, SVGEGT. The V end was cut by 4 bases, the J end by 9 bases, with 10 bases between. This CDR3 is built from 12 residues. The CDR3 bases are TGTGCCAGCAGTTTGGGAAGGGGTGAGCAGTTCTTC. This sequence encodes CASSLGRGEQFF.

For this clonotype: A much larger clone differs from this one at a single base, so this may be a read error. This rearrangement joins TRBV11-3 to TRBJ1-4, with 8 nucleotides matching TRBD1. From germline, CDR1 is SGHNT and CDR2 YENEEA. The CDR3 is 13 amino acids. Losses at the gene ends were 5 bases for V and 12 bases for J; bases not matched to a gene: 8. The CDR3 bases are TGTGCCAGCAGCCCCGGGACAGGAGAAGAACTGTTTTTT. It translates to CASSPGTGEELFF.

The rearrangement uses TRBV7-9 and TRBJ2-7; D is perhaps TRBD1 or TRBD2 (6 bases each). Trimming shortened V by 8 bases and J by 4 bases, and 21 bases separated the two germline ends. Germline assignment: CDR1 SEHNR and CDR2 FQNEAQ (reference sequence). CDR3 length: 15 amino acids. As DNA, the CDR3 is TGTGCCAGCGGGGGCCTGGAGGGAAAGGGGTACGAGCAGTACTTC. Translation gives CASGGLEGKGYEQYF.

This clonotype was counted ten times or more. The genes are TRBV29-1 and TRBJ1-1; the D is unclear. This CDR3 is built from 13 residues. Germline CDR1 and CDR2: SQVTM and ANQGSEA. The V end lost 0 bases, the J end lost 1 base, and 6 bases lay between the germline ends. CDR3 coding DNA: TGCAGCGTTGAAGAACAGCAGAACACTGAAGCTTTCTTT. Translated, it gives CSVEEQQNTEAFF.

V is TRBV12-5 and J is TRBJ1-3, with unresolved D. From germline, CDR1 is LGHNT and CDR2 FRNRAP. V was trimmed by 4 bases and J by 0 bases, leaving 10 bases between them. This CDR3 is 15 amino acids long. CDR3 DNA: TGTGCTAGTGGTTCCGGGTCCCTCTCTGGAAACACCATATATTTT. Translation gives CASGSGSLSGNTIYF. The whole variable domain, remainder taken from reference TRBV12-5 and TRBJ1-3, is DARVTQTPRHKVTEMGQEVTMRCQPILGHNTVFWYRQTMMQGLELLAYFRNRAPLDDSGMPKDRFSAEMPDATLATLKIQPSEPRDSAVYFCASGSGSLSGNTIYFGEGSWLTVV.

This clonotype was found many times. CDR3 protein: CASRSTGAEQYF. The CDR3 nucleotides read TGTGCCAGCAGGTCGACAGGGGCCGAGCAGTACTTC. This chain links TRBV28 with TRBJ2-7; TRBD1 agrees at 8 bases. The CDR3 length is 12 residues. The V segment lost 6 bases and the J segment 6 bases; nucleotides outside the gene matches: 4. Germline loops: CDR1 MDHEN, CDR2 SYDVKM.

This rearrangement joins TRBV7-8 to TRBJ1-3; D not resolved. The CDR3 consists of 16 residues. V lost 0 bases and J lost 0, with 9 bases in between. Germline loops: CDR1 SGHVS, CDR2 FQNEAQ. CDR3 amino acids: CASSLARLLSGNTIYF. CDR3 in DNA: TGTGCCAGCAGCTTAGCTAGGCTCCTCTCTGGAAACACCATATATTTT.

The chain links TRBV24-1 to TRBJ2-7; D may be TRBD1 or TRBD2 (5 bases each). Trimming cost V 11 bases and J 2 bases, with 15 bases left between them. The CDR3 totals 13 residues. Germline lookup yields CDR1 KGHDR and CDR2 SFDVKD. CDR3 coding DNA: TGTGCCAGTGACCGGGACCGAACCTACGAGCAGTACTTC. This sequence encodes CASDRDRTYEQYF.

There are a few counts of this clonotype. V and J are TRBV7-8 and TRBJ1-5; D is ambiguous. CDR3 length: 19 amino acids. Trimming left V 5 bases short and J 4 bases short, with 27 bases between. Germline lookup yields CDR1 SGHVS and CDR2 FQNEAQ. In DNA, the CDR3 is TGTGCCAGCAGCCGATATTACCCGACGCGATCAACTGATAATCAGCCCCAGCATTTT. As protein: CASSRYYPTRSTDNQPQHF.

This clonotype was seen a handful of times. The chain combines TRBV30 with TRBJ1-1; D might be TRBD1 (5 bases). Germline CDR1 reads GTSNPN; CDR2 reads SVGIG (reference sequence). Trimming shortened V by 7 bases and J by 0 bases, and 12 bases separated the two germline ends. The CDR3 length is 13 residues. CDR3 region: CAYRTMMNTEAFF. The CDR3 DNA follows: TGTGCCTACCGGACAATGATGAACACTGAAGCTTTCTTT.

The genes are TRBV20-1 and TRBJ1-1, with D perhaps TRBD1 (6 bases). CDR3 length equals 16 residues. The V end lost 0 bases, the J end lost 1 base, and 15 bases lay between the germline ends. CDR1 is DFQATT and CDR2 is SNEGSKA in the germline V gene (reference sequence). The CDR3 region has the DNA TGCAGTGCTAGAGATCGGGGACACCTTCAGAACACTGAAGCTTTCTTT. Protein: CSARDRGHLQNTEAFF.

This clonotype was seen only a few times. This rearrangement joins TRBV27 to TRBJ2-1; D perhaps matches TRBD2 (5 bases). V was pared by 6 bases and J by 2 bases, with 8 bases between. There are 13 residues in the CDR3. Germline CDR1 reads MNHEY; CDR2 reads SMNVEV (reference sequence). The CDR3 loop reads CASSLGTYNEQFF. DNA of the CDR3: TGTGCCAGCAGCCTCGGGACCTACAATGAGCAGTTCTTC.

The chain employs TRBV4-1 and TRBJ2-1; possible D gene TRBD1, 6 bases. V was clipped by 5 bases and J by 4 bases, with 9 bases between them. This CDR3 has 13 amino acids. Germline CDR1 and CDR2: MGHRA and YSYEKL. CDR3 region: CASSKGGYNEQFF. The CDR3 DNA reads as TGCGCCAGCAGCAAAGGGGGATACAATGAGCAGTTCTTC.

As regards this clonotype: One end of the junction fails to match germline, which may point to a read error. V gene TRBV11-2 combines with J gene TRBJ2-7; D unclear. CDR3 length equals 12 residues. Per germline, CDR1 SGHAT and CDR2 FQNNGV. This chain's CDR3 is CASSLGDHERYF. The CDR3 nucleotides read TGTGCCAGCAGCTTAGGGGATCACGAGCGGTACTTC.

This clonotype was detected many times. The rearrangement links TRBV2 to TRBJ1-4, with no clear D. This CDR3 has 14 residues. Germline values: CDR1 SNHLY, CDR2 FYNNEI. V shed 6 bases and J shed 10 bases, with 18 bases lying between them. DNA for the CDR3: TGTGCCAGCAGCCTTTATACAGTAGAGGGAAAACTGTTTTTT. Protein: CASSLYTVEGKLFF. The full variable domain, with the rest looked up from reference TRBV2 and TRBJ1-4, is EPEVTQTPSHQVTQMGQEVILRCVPISNHLYFYWYRQILGQKVEFLVSFYNNEISEKSEIFDDQFSVERPDGSNFTLKIRSTKLEDSAMYFCASSLYTVEGKLFFGSGTQLSVL.

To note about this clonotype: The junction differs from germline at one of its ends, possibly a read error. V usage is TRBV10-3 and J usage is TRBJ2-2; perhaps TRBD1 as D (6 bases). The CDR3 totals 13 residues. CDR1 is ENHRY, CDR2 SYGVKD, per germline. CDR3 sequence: CAVRTENTGELFF. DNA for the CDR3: TGTGCCGTCAGGACAGAGAACACCGGGGAGCTGTTTTTT.